This section outlines one TCR beta chain sequence together with its context. Only in-frame clones appear in the TCRdb table, and some are missing; sequencing was by immunoSEQ multiplex PCR. The repertoire holds 68,000 or so clones, with about 90% as singletons. These data belong to a study of technical replicates of blood from a handful of donors. CDR1 is LNHDA and CDR2 is SQIVND in the germline V gene (reference sequence). V was clipped by 3 bases and J by 2 bases, with 14 bases between them. The CDR3 loop spans 15 amino acids. Sequencing used T cells isolated from PBMCs. The rearrangement links TRBV19 to TRBJ2-7; TRBD1 is a possible D gene (5 bases). The source of this sequence is a human donor in good health. The CDR3 coding sequence is TGTGCCAGTAGTATTTCAGGGCGGCACCCCTACGAGCAGTACTTC. This codes for CASSISGRHPYEQYF.